These T cell receptor beta chains were read from a single sample in a study of blood T cell repertoires in COVID-19. TCRdb's table, derived via immunoSEQ multiplex PCR, lists solely in-frame clones and lacks some. The sample comprises about 94,000 clones, roughly 80% of which are singletons, and roughly 6.2% rests with the top ten. Sequenced material: peripheral blood. These TCRs come from a man between 60 and 75 years old with acute or convalescent COVID-19. Both conserved end residues are trimmed from each CDR3. The order of the fields is V gene, CDR3 length, J gene, CDR3 protein.

TRBV7-7,16,TRBJ2-7,ASSLYHSPGRTGGEQY
TRBV5-3,15,TRBJ2-2,ARRRNLDSPRTGELF
TRBV2,12,TRBJ1-1,ASSERSGGTEAF
TRBV6-2/TRBV6-3,12,TRBJ2-1,ASSLGRAYNEQF
TRBV25-1,12,TRBJ1-2,ASSEPGGPSGYT
TRBV6-5,10,TRBJ1-1,ASIGGNTEAF
TRBV5-1,13,TRBJ2-2,ASSFGTRGTGELF
TRBV21-1,12,TRBJ1-2,ASSGRLGPGGYT
TRBV10-3,12,TRBJ2-7,AISESSETYEQY
TRBV19,11,TRBJ1-6,ASSIAINSPLH
TRBV11-3,13,TRBJ2-1,ASSLSGGSGAEQF
TRBV6-2/TRBV6-3,12,TRBJ1-5,ASSGPRGNQPQH
TRBV11-2,11,TRBJ1-3,ASTAGSGNTIY
TRBV9,17,TRBJ2-1,ASSVRDRGLSVPYNEQF